The clone carrying this T cell receptor (beta chain) was detected many times. What it binds is not known. This specimen comes from a study of T cells in Graves' hyperthyroidism and ophthalmopathy. Study-wide points: Most expanded thyroid clonotypes above 0.001 recurred in blood.

With 5 bases removed from V and 1 base from J, the gap between germline ends came to 20 bases. The germline CDR1 and CDR2 sequences are SGHVS and FQNEAQ. The CDR3 is 17 residues long. Authors of the study amplified TCR beta CDR3 regions from RNA transcripts. In the first-round RT-PCR of the TCR CDR3, the HTBI primer set was used. TCRdb re-derived calls from the multiplex PCR reads in MiXCR, one entry per CDR3 protein. The data contain nearly 600,000 distinct CDR3 sequences, about 15% of them singletons. Hyperthyroidism patients were newly diagnosed, had disease duration under 2 months, and were aged 18 to 65 years. Exclusions: uncontrolled infection, other autoimmune disease, pregnancy, lactation.

The genes are TRBV7-8 and TRBJ1-1; the D gene is possibly TRBD1 (6 bases). The sequence derives from a woman aged 25 to 39 with Graves' hyperthyroidism that later progressed to Graves' ophthalmopathy. The sequenced material came from blood. The CDR3 DNA follows: TGTGCCAGCAGCCAACAGGGAAGGTTAAGTAAGAACACTGAAGCTTTCTTT. It is translated as CASSQQGRLSKNTEAFF.